This paragraph covers one TCR beta chain sequence. The record originates from a study of regulatory dendritic cells for organ transplantation. Per germline, CDR1 MNHNS and CDR2 SASEGT. The CDR3 is made up of 16 amino acids. Trimming took 2 bases from V and 0 from J, leaving 12 bases between them. The assay was immunoSEQ multiplex PCR, and TCRdb's table has in-frame clones only and misses some. Here the sample spans 34,000 or so clones, approximately 88% being singletons. The sequenced material came from naive CD4+ T cells from blood. Regarding subset: CD45RA+ naive T cells. The sequence was collected from a human donor in good health. The V call is TRBV6-1, the J call TRBJ2-3; D gene unclear. The CDR3 sequence is CASSELGASSTDTQYF. The CDR3 DNA reads TGTGCCAGCAGTGAATTGGGCGCCTCTAGCACAGATACGCAGTATTTT.